The clone carrying this T cell receptor beta chain was found a few times. With V trimmed by 7 bases and J by 0 bases, 4 bases remained unmatched. Germline V CDR1 and CDR2: SNHLY, FYNNEI. The length of the CDR3 is 16 residues. Researchers amplified the TCR beta CDR3 regions from RNA transcripts. First-round RT-PCR of the TCR CDR3 relied on the HTBI primer set. In TCRdb, the multiplex PCR reads were re-called with MiXCR into one record per CDR3 protein. This sample yields around 300,000 distinct CDR3 sequences, of which roughly 20% are seen a single time; around two thirds belongs to the top ten. This sample was taken from a study of T cells in Graves' hyperthyroidism and ophthalmopathy.

This sequence originates from a man aged 25 to 45 with Graves' ophthalmopathy. The J gene is TRBJ2-6, the V gene TRBV2; 9 bases are shared with TRBD1. Sequences were obtained from blood. DNA for the CDR3: TGTGCCAGCACCGGACAGGGGAGCTCTGGGGCCAACGTCCTGACTTTC. The encoded protein is CASTGQGSSGANVLTF.